The rows below give T cell receptor beta chains drawn from one sample of a study of T-cell reconstitution after alpha-beta-depleted transplantation in children. TCRdb called the PCR reads again in MiXCR, with one record for every CDR3 protein. The sample shows 550,000 to 600,000 distinct CDR3 sequences, around 23% of them seen only once. Sequenced here: PBMCs, mostly from graft donor cells, sampled 360 days after TCRalphabeta/CD19-depleted stem cell transplant. The receptors come from a boy in the first two years of life who had a stem cell transplant for acute myeloid leukemia, so the T cells may come from the graft donor. Both conserved end residues are part of each CDR3. A D gene is named only where the DNA matches it firmly. Some rows have no size entry. The others give once, few or many, or a class for an expanded clone.

d_call clone_size j_call v_call cdr3_nt cdr3_aa
- few TRBJ1-5 TRBV10-3 TGTGCCATCAGTGACGGGTTAAATCAGCCCCAGCATTTT CAISDGLNQPQHF
TRBD2 - TRBJ2-7 TRBV4-3 TGCGCCAGCAGCCAAGGGGCAGCCAGCGGGGGGGCCTTTGGGACCGAGCAGTACTTC CASSQGAASGGAFGTEQYF
- - TRBJ2-1 TRBV2 TGTGCCAGCAGTGAAACGCGGAGCAGGTACAATGAGCAGTTCTTC CASSETRSRYNEQFF
- - TRBJ1-1 TRBV25-1 TGTGCCAGCAGGGCAGGAGTGAACACTGAAGCTTTCTTT CASRAGVNTEAFF
- few TRBJ2-1 TRBV20-1 TGCAGTGCTACTTTTTTGGAGTACAATGAGCAGTTCTTC CSATFLEYNEQFF
- many TRBJ1-1 TRBV12-3/TRBV12-4 TGTGCCAGCACTTTGGGGGCAGCCACTGAAGCTTTCTTT CASTLGAATEAFF
TRBD1 - TRBJ1-2 TRBV12-3/TRBV12-4 TGTGCCAGCAGGAGGGGGCATGGCTACACCTTC CASRRGHGYTF
- few TRBJ2-5 TRBV12-5 TGTGCTAGTGGTTTGGCCCTCGGGGGCCGATCTCAAGAGACCCAGTACTTC CASGLALGGRSQETQYF
- few TRBJ2-2 TRBV7-8 TGTGCCAGCAGCGAAGCCCGGGCCCGATACACCGGGGAGCTGTTTTTT CASSEARARYTGELFF
- many TRBJ2-7 TRBV10-3 TGTGCCATCAGTGAAGGAGTCTACGAGCAGTACTTC CAISEGVYEQYF
- - TRBJ1-4 TRBV4-2 TGTGCCAGCAGCCCCAGCCCGGACAGACCTAATGAAAAACTGTTTTTT CASSPSPDRPNEKLFF
- - TRBJ2-1 TRBV12-3/TRBV12-4 TGTGCCAGCAGCCCCTGGGGAGATACCTACAATGAGCAGTTCTTC CASSPWGDTYNEQFF
- - TRBJ2-3 TRBV12-3/TRBV12-4 TGTGCCAGCAGCCCATCCCCTGGAACTAGCTCAACAGATACGCAGTATTTT CASSPSPGTSSTDTQYF
TRBD2 many TRBJ2-1 TRBV28 TGTGCCAGCAGTTTGGGAAGGCGGGGGGAATACAATGAGCAGTTCTTC CASSLGRRGEYNEQFF
- few TRBJ2-5 TRBV12-3/TRBV12-4 TGTGCCAGCAGTGAACAGGGCTGGGGGGAGACCCAGTACTTC CASSEQGWGETQYF
TRBD1 many TRBJ2-2 TRBV15 TGTGCCACCAGAGACCTCAGGGGACAGGGCGCGACCGGGGAGCTGTTTTTT CATRDLRGQGATGELFF
- few TRBJ1-2 TRBV5-1 TGCGCCAGCAGCTTGGAACCGGGCAGGCGTGGCTACACCTTC CASSLEPGRRGYTF
- few TRBJ1-5 TRBV12-3/TRBV12-4 TGTGCCAGCAGTCCCACAGGGACGAGCAATCAGCCCCAGCATTTT CASSPTGTSNQPQHF
TRBD2 - TRBJ2-3 TRBV27 TGTGCCAGCGGCCCGGGGGGGAGAACAGATACGCAGTATTTT CASGPGGRTDTQYF
- - TRBJ2-5 TRBV12-3/TRBV12-4 TGTGCCAGCAGTTTCCCACGTACAGCGCAAGAGACCCAGTACTTC CASSFPRTAQETQYF
- - TRBJ1-4 TRBV6-5 TGTGCCAGCAGTTACGGACGGGGATATGATGAAAAACTGTTTTTT CASSYGRGYDEKLFF
TRBD1 few TRBJ1-2 TRBV20-1 TGCAGTGCGCCTCGACCCGGGACAGGGGGTCGTGGCTACACCTTC CSAPRPGTGGRGYTF
TRBD1 - TRBJ2-5 TRBV15 TGTGCCACCAGCCCACGACAGGGGTGGCAGACCCAGTACTTC CATSPRQGWQTQYF
- - TRBJ2-7 TRBV28 TGTGCCAGCAGTCATAACCGTTCCCCGGCAAGCTCCTACGAGCAGTACTTC CASSHNRSPASSYEQYF
TRBD2 - TRBJ2-1 TRBV7-3 TGTGCCAGCAGCTCCCCTCTCGGCGGGGGAACCAACAATGAGCAGTTCTTC CASSSPLGGGTNNEQFF
- - TRBJ1-6 TRBV6-5 TGTGCCAGCAGTTACTCCCTCATAGGGGAAGAATCACCCCTCCACTTT CASSYSLIGEESPLHF
- few TRBJ1-3 TRBV7-2 TGTGCCAGCAGCTTATCTGCAGGTCCCTCTGGAAACACCATATATTTT CASSLSAGPSGNTIYF
TRBD2 - TRBJ2-1 TRBV24-1 TGTGCCACCAGTGCCGCTGGGCGGGGGAACACCTACAATGAGCAGTTCTTC CATSAAGRGNTYNEQFF
- once TRBJ2-5 TRBV7-9 TGTGCCAGCAGACAGACAGGTCGCCGGGAGACCCAGTACTTC CASRQTGRRETQYF
- many TRBJ1-1 TRBV7-9 TGTGCCAGCAGCTTAGCTTTCAGAAACACTGAAGCTTTCTTT CASSLAFRNTEAFF
- few TRBJ1-1 TRBV20-1 TGCAGTGCTAACAGGGCTGAAGCTTTCTTT CSANRAEAFF
- many TRBJ2-2 TRBV29-1 TGCAGCGTTGGCCCAATAGGGAACACCGGGGAGCTGTTTTTT CSVGPIGNTGELFF
- many TRBJ1-4 TRBV20-1 TGCAGTGCTAGATTTCAGGGGGAAAAACTGTTTTTT CSARFQGEKLFF
TRBD1 - TRBJ2-5 TRBV7-2 TGTGCCAGCAGCTTGGGGACAGGGGGCGCGTTACAAGAGACCCAGTACTTC CASSLGTGGALQETQYF
- many TRBJ1-2 TRBV6-5 TGTGCCAGCAGTTATTCCCCTGAGGGGGTAAATGGCTACACCTTC CASSYSPEGVNGYTF
- few TRBJ2-3 TRBV20-1 TGCAGTGCTAGAGATTCAGGGAAAGGTACAGATACGCAGTATTTT CSARDSGKGTDTQYF
- - TRBJ2-1 TRBV19 TGTGCCAGTAGTATCTACAGGGATGAGCAGTTCTTC CASSIYRDEQFF
- few TRBJ2-7 TRBV4-3 TGCGCCAGCAGCCAATACAGGGCGTACGAGCAGTACTTC CASSQYRAYEQYF
TRBD1 - TRBJ2-3 TRBV10-3 TGTGCCATCGCCCGTCAGGACAGGGGACTCCGGGCCAGCACAGATACGCAGTATTTT CAIARQDRGLRASTDTQYF
- - TRBJ2-5 TRBV7-3 TGTGCCAGCAGCTTGGTAGGGGCCGGACCGGGGGAGACCCAGTACTTC CASSLVGAGPGETQYF
- few TRBJ2-2 TRBV5-5 TGTGCCAGCACCAACGGAACGGCCGGGGAGCTGTTTTTT CASTNGTAGELFF
TRBD1 many TRBJ1-4 TRBV4-3 TGCGCCAGCAGCCGACAGGGCTTCTCAACTAATGAAAAACTGTTTTTT CASSRQGFSTNEKLFF
- - TRBJ2-5 TRBV7-2 TGTGCCAGCAGCTTAGATGGCCTTAGGGGAGAGACCCAGTACTTC CASSLDGLRGETQYF
- many TRBJ2-1 TRBV20-1 TGCAGTGCTAGAGGGCCACAGGCCGGAGATTACAATGAGCAGTTCTTC CSARGPQAGDYNEQFF
- few TRBJ1-1 TRBV20-1 TGCAGTGCTCTTAGCTCAGGGGTTACTGAAGCTTTCTTT CSALSSGVTEAFF
TRBD2 many TRBJ2-7 TRBV12-3/TRBV12-4 TGTGCCAGCAGTCGACTAGCGGGGCCCTACGAGCAGTACTTC CASSRLAGPYEQYF
- many TRBJ2-1 TRBV29-1 TGCAGCGTTGAAGAGGGTGGGGGACGGGGCAATGAGCAGTTCTTC CSVEEGGGRGNEQFF
- many TRBJ2-2 TRBV20-1 TGCAGTGCTAGATGGAGGGGGCACATCACCGGGGAGCTGTTTTTT CSARWRGHITGELFF